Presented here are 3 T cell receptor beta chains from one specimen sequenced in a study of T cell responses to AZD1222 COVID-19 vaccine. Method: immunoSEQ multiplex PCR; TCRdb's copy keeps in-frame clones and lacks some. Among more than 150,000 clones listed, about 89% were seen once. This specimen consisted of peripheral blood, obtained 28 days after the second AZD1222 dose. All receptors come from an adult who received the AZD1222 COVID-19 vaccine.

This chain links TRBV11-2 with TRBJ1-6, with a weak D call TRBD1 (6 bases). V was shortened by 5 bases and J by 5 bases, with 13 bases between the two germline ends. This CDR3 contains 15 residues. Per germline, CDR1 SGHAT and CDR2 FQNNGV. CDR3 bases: TGTGCCAGCAGCCTCGAAGGGGGTAATAATTCACCCCTCCACTTT. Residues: CASSLEGGNNSPLHF.

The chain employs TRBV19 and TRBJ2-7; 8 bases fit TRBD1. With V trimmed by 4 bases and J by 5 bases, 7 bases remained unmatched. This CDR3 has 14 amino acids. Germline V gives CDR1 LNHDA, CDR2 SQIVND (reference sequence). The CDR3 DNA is TGTGCCAGTAGTACCCAGGGGGCGAGCGACGAGCAGTACTTC. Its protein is CASSTQGASDEQYF.

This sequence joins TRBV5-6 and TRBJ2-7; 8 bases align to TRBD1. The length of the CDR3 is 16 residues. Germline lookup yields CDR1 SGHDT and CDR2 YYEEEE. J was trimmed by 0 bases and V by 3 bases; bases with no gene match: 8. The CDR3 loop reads CASSSGTGGISYEQYF. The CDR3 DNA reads TGTGCCAGCAGCTCTGGTACAGGGGGGATCTCCTACGAGCAGTACTTC.